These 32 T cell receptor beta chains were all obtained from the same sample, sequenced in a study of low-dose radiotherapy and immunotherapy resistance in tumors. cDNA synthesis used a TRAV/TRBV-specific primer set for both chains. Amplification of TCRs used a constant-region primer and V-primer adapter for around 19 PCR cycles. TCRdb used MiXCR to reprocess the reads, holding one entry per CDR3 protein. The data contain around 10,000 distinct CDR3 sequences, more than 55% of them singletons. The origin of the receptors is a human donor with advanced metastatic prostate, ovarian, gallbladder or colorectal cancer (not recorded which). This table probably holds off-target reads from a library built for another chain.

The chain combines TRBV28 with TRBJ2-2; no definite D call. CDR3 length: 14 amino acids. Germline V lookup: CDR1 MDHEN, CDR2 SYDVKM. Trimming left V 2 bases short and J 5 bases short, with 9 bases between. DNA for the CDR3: TGTGCCAGCAGTTTAGAGGCCGGGACCGGGGAGCTGTTTTTT. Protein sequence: CASSLEAGTGELFF.

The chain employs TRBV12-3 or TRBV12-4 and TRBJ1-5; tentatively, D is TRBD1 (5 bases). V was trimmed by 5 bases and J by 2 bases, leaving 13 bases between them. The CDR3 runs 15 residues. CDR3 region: CASSGGRTGNQPQHF. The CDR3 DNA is TGTGCCAGCAGTGGGGGTAGGACGGGCAATCAGCCCCAGCATTTT.

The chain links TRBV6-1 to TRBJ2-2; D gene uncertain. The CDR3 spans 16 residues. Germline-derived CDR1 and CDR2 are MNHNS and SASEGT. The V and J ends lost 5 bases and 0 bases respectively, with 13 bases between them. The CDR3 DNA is TGTGCCAGCAGTTACTCTCGCAGGACGAACACCGGGGAGCTGTTTTTT. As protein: CASSYSRRTNTGELFF.

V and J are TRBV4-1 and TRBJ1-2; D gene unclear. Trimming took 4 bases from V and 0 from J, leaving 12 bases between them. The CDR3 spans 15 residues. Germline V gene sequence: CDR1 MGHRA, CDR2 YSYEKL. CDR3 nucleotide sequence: TGCGCCAGCAGCCCCCGTGACGGTGCTAACTATGGCTACACCTTC. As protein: CASSPRDGANYGYTF.

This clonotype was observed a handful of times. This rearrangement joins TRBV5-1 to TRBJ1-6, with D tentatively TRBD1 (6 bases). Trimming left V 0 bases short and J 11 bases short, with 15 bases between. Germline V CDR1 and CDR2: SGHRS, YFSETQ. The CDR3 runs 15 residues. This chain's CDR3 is CASSLAGGVETPLHF. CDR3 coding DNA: TGCGCCAGCAGCTTGGCCGGGGGCGTGGAGACACCCCTCCACTTT.

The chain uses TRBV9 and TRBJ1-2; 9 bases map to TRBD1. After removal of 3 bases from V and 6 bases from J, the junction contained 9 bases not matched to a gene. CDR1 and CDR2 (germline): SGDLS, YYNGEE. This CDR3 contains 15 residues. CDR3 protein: CASSAPGTGKNGYTF. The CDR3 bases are TGTGCCAGCAGCGCTCCCGGGACAGGGAAGAATGGCTACACCTTC.

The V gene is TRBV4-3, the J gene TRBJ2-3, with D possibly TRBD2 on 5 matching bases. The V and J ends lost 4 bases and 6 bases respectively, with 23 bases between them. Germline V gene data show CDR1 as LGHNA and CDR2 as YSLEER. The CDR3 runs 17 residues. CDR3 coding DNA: TGCGCCAGCAGCCCGAGGCGGGCCAGCCCGGGTGGGGATACGCAGTATTTT. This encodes CASSPRRASPGGDTQYF.

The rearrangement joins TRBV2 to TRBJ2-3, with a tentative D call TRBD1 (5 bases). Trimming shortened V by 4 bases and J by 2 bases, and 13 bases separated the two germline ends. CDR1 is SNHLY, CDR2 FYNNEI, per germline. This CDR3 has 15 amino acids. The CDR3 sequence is CASSGLGANTDTQYF. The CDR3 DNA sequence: TGTGCCAGCAGTGGTCTTGGGGCCAACACAGATACGCAGTATTTT.

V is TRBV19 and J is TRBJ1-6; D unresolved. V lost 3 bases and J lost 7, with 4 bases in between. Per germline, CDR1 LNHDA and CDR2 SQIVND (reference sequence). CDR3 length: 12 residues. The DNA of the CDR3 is TGTGCCAGTAGTATCGCCAATTCACCCCTCCACTTT. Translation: CASSIANSPLHF.

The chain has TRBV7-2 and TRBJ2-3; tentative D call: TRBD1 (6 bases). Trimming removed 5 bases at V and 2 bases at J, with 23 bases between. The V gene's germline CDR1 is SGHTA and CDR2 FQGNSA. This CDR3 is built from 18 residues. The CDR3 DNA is TGTGCCAGCAGCGGGGGCTCAGCCCGGATGTATGTCACAGATACGCAGTATTTT. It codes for CASSGGSARMYVTDTQYF. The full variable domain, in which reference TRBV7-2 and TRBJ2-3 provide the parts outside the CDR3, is GAGVSQSPSNKVTEKGKDVELRCDPISGHTALYWYRQSLGQGLEFLIYFQGNSAPDKSGLPSDRFSAERTGGSVSTLTIQRTQQEDSAVYLCASSGGSARMYVTDTQYFGPGTRLTVL.

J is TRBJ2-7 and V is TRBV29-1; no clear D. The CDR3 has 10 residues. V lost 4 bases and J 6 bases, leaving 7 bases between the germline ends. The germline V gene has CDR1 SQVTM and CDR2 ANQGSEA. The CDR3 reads CSVGFGEQYF. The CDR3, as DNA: TGCAGCGTTGGGTTCGGCGAGCAGTACTTC.

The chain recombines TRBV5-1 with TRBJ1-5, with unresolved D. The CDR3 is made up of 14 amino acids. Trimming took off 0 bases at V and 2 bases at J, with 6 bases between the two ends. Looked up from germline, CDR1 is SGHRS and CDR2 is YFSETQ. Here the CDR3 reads CASSLEVGNQPQHF. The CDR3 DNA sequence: TGCGCCAGCAGCTTGGAAGTCGGCAATCAGCCCCAGCATTTT.

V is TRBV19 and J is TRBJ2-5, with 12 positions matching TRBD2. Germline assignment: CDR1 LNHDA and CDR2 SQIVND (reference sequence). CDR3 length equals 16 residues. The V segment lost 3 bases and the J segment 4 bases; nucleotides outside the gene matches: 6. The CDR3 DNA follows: TGTGCCAGTAGTATCAGGACTAGCGGGACTCTAGAGACCCAGTACTTC. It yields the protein CASSIRTSGTLETQYF.

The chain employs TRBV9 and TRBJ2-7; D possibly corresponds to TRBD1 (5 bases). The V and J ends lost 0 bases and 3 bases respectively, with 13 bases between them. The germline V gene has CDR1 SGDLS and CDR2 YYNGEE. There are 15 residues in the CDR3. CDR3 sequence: CASSVDRTDIYEQYF. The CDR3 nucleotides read TGTGCCAGCAGCGTAGATAGGACGGACATCTACGAGCAGTACTTC.

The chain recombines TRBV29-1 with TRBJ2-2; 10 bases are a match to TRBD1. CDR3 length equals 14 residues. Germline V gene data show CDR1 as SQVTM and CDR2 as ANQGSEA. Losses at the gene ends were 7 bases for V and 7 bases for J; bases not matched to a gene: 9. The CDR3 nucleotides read TGCAGCGCTTTGCGGGACAGGGGTGTCGGGGAGCTGTTTTTT. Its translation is CSALRDRGVGELFF.

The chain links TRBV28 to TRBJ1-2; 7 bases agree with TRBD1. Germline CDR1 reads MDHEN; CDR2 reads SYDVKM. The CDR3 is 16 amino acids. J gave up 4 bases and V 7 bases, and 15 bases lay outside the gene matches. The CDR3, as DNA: TGTGCCAGCACTAACGAAAGGGGGCGCATCGGCTATGGCTACACCTTC. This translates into CASTNERGRIGYGYTF.

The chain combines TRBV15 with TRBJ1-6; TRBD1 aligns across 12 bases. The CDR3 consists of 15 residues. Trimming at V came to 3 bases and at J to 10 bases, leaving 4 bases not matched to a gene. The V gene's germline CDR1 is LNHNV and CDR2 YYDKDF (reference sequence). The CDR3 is CATSRTGTGGSPLHF. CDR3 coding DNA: TGTGCCACCAGCAGGACCGGGACAGGGGGCTCACCCCTCCACTTT.

The chain's CDR3 is CASSPGDRGANYGYTF. For the CDR3, the DNA is TGCGCCAGCAGCCCGGGGGACAGGGGCGCCAACTATGGCTACACCTTC. This chain joins TRBV5-1 and TRBJ1-2; 10 bases match TRBD1. Germline CDR1 reads SGHRS; CDR2 reads YFSETQ. The CDR3 consists of 16 residues. Trimming took 4 bases from V and 2 from J; bases not matched to a gene: 8.

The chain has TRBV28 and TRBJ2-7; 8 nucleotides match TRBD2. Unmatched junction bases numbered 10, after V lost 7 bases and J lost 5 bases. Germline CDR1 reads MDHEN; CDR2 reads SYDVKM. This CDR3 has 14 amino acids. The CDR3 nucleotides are TGTGCCAGCAATGGTGCGGGGACTAGACACGAGCAGTACTTC. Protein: CASNGAGTRHEQYF.

The CDR3 region is CASSYSSGGGELFF. CDR3 sequence (DNA): TGTGCCAGCAGTTACTCTAGCGGGGGCGGGGAGCTGTTTTTT. The V and J genes are TRBV6-6 and TRBJ2-2; 9 bases map to TRBD2. V lost 0 bases to trimming and J lost 7 bases; unmatched junction nucleotides: 0. Germline V gene sequence: CDR1 MNHNY, CDR2 SVGAGI (reference sequence). There are 14 residues in the CDR3.

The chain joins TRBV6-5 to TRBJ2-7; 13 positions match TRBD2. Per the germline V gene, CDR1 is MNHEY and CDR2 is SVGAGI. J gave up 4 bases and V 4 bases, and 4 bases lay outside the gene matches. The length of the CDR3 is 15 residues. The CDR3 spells CASSSGTSGAYEQYF. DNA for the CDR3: TGTGCCAGCAGTTCAGGGACTAGCGGGGCGTACGAGCAGTACTTC.

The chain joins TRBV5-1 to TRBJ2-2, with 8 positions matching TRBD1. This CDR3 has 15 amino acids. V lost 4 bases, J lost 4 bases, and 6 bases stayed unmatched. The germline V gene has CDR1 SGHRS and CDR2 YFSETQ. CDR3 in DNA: TGCGCCAGCAGCACCCGGACAGGGCTCACCGGGGAGCTGTTTTTT. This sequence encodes CASSTRTGLTGELFF.

CDR3 bases: TGCAGCGTTGAAGAGGGTGAGATATCCACACATGAGCAGTTCTTC. It codes for CSVEEGEISTHEQFF. The rearrangement joins TRBV29-1 to TRBJ2-1, with unresolved D. V was shortened by 0 bases and J by 8 bases, with 17 bases between the two germline ends. The CDR3 has 15 residues. CDR1 and CDR2 from the germline V gene are SQVTM and ANQGSEA.

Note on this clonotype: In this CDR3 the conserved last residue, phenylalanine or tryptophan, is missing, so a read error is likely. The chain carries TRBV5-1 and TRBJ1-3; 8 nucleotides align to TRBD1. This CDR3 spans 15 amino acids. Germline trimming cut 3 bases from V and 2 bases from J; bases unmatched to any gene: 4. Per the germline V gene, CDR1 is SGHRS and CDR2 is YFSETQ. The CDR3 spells CASSWGQEAGNTIYI. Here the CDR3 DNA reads TGCGCCAGCAGCTGGGGACAGGAGGCTGGAAACACCATATATATT.

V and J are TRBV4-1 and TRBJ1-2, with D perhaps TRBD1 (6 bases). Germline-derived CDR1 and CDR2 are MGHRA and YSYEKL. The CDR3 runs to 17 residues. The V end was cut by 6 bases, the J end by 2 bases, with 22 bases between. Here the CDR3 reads CASRGDGFGQPNYGYTF. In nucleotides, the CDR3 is TGCGCCAGCAGGGGGGATGGGTTCGGACAGCCGAACTATGGCTACACCTTC.

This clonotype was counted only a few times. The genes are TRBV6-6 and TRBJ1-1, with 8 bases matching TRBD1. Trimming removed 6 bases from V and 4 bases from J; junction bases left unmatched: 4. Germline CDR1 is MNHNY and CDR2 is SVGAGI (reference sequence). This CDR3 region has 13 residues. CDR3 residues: CASRLTGGTEAFF. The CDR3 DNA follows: TGTGCCAGCAGACTCACAGGGGGCACTGAAGCTTTCTTT.

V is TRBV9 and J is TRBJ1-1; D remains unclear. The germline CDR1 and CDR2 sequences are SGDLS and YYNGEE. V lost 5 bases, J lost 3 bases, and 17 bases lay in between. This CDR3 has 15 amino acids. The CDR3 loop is CASSLSWAVDTEAFF. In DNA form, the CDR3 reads TGTGCCAGCAGTCTGTCGTGGGCCGTGGACACTGAAGCTTTCTTT.

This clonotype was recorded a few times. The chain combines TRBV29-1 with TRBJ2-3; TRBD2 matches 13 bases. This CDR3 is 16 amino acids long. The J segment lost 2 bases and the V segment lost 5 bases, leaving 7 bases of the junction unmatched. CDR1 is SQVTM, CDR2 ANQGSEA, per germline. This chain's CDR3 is CSVSGLAGAPTDTQYF. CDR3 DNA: TGCAGCGTTTCAGGACTAGCGGGAGCTCCCACAGATACGCAGTATTTT.

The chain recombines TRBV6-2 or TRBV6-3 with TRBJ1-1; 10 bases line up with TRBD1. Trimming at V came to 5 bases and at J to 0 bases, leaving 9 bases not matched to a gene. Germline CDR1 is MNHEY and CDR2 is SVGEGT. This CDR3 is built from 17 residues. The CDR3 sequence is CASSLPGQGLMNTEAFF. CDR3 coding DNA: TGTGCCAGCAGTCTGCCGGGACAGGGGTTAATGAACACTGAAGCTTTCTTT.

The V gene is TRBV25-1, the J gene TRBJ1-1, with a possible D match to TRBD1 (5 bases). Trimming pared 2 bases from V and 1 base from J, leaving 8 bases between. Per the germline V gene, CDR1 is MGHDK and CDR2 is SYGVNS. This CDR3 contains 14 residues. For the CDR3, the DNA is TGTGCCAGCAGTGAAGAGGGGCCGAACACTGAAGCTTTCTTT. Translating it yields CASSEEGPNTEAFF.

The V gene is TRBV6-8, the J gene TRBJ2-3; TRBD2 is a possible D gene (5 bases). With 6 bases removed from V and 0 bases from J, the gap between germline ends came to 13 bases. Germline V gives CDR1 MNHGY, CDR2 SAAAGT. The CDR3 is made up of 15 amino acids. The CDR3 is CASSPARDSTDTQYF. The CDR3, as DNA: TGTGCCAGCAGCCCCGCACGGGATAGCACAGATACGCAGTATTTT.

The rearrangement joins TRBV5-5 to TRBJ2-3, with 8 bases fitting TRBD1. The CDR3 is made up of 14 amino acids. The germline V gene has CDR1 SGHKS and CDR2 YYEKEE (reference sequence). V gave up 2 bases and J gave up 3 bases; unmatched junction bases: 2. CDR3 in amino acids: CASSFDRGTDTQYF. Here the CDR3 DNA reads TGTGCCAGCAGCTTTGACAGGGGAACAGATACGCAGTATTTT.